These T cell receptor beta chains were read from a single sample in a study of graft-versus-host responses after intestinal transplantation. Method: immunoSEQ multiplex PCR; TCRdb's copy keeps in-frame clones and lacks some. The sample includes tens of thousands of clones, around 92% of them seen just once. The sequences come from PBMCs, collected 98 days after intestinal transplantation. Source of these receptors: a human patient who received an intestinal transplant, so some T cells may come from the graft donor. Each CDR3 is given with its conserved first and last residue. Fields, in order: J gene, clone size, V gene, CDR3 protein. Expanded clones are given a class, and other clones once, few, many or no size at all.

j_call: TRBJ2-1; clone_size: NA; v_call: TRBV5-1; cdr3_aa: CASSSYRQGTTHTYNEQFF
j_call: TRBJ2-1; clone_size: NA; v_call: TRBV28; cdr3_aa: CASSSALDRGRNNEQFF
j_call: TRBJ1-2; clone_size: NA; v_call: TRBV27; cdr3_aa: CASSLGQGDGYTF
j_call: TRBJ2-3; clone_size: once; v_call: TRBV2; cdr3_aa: CASSDSGASTDTQYF
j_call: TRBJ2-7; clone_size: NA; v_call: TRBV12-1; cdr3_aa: CASSPVPGTSSPYEQYF
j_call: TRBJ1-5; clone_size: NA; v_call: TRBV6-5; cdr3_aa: CASSNSGTPDQPQHF
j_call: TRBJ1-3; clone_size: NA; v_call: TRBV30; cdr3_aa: CARGKENTIYF
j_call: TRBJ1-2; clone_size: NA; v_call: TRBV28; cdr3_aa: CASTRDGDYYGYTF
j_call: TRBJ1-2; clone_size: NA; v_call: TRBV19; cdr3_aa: CASSVRGPGDGYTF
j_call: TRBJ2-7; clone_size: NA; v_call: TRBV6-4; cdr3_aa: CASSERTSSYEQYF
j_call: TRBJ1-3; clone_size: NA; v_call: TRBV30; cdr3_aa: CASYAGRGRGNTIYF
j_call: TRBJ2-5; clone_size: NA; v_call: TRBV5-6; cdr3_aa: CASSLAGTGAETQYF
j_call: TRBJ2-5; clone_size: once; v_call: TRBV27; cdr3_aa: CASSFRPLPGGKETQYF
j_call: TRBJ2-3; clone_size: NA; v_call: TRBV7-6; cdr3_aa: CASSLAATSGSTDTQYF
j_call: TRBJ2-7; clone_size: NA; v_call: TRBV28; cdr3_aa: CASSLFRGRGSEQYF
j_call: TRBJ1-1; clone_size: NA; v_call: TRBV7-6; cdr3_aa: CASSLARGRNTEAFF
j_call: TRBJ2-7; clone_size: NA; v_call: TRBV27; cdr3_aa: CASSLSGRGEQYF
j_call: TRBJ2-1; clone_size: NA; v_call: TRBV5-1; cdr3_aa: CASSEPTGGSYNEQFF
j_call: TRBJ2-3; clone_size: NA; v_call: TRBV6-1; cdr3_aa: CASSDSGLAGGWDTQYF
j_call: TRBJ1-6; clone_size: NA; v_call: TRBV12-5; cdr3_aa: CASGLGQGSPLHF
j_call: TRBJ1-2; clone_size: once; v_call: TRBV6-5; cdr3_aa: CASNQGQIYGYTF
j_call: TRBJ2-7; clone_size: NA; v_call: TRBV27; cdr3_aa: CASSPLSSGYEQYF
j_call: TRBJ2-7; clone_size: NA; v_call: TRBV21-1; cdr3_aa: CASSKTPPGGPRSSYEQYF
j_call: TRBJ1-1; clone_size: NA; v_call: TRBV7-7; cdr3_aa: CASSPLQGLNTEAFF
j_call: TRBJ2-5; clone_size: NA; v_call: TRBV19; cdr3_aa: CASSNLAGGQETQYF
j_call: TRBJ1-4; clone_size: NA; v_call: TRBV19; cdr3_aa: CASSTQGAGEKLFF
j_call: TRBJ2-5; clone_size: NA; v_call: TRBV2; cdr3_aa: CASHPSGGAPETQYF
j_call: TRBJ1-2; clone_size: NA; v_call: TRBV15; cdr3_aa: CATSRERGGSYGYTF
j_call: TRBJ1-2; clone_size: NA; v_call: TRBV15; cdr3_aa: CATSRDVGPETGGYTF
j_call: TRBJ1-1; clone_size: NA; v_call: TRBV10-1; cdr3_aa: CASSGPGGNTEAFF
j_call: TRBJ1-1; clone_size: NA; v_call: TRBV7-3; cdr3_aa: CASSFRDSPNTEAFF
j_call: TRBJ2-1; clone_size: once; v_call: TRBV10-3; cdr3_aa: CAITETRDRGYNEQFF
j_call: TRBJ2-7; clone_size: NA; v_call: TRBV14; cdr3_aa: CASSPSSGDYEQYF
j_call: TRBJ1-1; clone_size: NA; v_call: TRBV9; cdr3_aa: CASSLQGKTEAFF
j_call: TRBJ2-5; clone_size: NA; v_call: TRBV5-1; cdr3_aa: CASSWGLDAQGTQYF